This TCR beta chain stems from a study of PD-1 blockade in classical Hodgkin lymphoma. Noted time point: cycle 4 day 1 (C4D1), after 6 weeks of nivolumab. After autologous stem cell transplantation all patients relapsed, and prior brentuximab vedotin exposure differed between cohorts. The protocol was immunoSEQ multiplex PCR, while the TCRdb copy is restricted to in-frame clones and leaves out a portion. The sample lists just under 65,000 clones; roughly 92% were seen once. The ends were cut back, 1 base at V and 8 bases at J, with 6 bases in the middle. The CDR3 is 12 amino acids. CDR1 is SEHNR and CDR2 is FQNEAQ in the germline V gene (reference sequence).

Sequences were derived from peripheral blood mononuclear cells (PBMCs), sampled before the fourth cycle of nivolumab. The J gene is TRBJ2-1, the V gene TRBV7-9; unclear D gene. This receptor was obtained from a human donor with classical Hodgkin lymphoma. This chain's CDR3 is CASSLGSHEQFF. DNA for the CDR3: TGTGCCAGCAGCTTAGGCAGCCATGAGCAGTTCTTC. The entire variable domain, with the rest obtained from reference TRBV7-9 and TRBJ2-1, is as follows: DTGVSQNPRHKITKRGQNVTFRCDPISEHNRLYWYRQTLGQGPEFLTYFQNEAQLEKSRLLSDRFSAERPKGSFSTLEIQRTEQGDSAMYLCASSLGSHEQFFGPGTRLTVL.